These 30 T cell receptor beta chains came from one sample sequenced in a study of shared clonotypes between healthy human individuals. Naive CD8 isolation took CD45RO-negative cells positively selected for CCR7 and excluded terminally differentiated effector memory CD45RA+ cells. Only in-frame clones appear in the TCRdb table, and some are missing; sequencing was by immunoSEQ multiplex PCR. The sample has 1.5 million to 2.5 million clones; roughly 94% are singletons. Sequencing input: naive CD8+ T cells sorted from blood. Source of these receptors: a man between 18 and 35 years old in good health.

The chain combines TRBV4-1 with TRBJ2-1; no reliable D call. The length of the CDR3 is 14 residues. Germline values: CDR1 MGHRA, CDR2 YSYEKL. The ends were cut back, 2 bases at V and 9 bases at J, with 14 bases in the middle. CDR3 DNA: TGCGCCAGCAGCCAATTGCACCCAGACGCTGAGCAGTTCTTC. It translates to CASSQLHPDAEQFF.

The chain links TRBV2 to TRBJ2-7; TRBD1 matches 7 bases. This CDR3 comprises 15 residues. Germline lookup yields CDR1 SNHLY and CDR2 FYNNEI. Trimming took 10 bases from V and 0 from J; bases not matched to a gene: 12. CDR3 protein: CAIIKQGMGSYEQYF. In nucleotides, the CDR3 is TGTGCCATCATAAAACAGGGGATGGGCTCCTACGAGCAGTACTTC.

The genes are TRBV2 and TRBJ1-6, with a possible D match to TRBD1 (5 bases). Trimming took 3 bases from V and 14 from J, leaving 11 bases between them. There are 12 residues in the CDR3. From germline, CDR1 is SNHLY and CDR2 FYNNEI. This CDR3 is CASSELGGALHF. CDR3 sequence (DNA): TGTGCCAGCAGTGAGCTGGGGGGGGCCCTCCACTTT.

The genes are TRBV5-1 and TRBJ2-2; the D is unclear. With 3 bases removed from V and 5 bases from J, the gap between germline ends came to 11 bases. The length of the CDR3 is 14 residues. Germline V gives CDR1 SGHRS, CDR2 YFSETQ. The CDR3 coding sequence is TGCGCCAGCAGCTCCTACTTGGGGACCGGGGAGCTGTTTTTT. Protein product: CASSSYLGTGELFF. Full variable domain (missing parts from reference TRBV5-1 and TRBJ2-2): KAGVTQTPRYLIKTRGQQVTLSCSPISGHRSVSWYQQTPGQGLQFLFEYFSETQRNKGNFPGRFSGRQFSNSRSEMNVSTLELGDSALYLCASSSYLGTGELFFGEGSRLTVL.

This chain connects TRBV9 to TRBJ2-1; TRBD1 or TRBD2 may be the D gene (5 bases each). The V and J ends lost 2 bases and 8 bases respectively, with 20 bases between them. The CDR3 runs 16 residues. Looked up from germline, CDR1 is SGDLS and CDR2 is YYNGEE. Here the CDR3 reads CASSVGDVNEGDEQFF. The CDR3 DNA follows: TGTGCCAGCAGCGTGGGGGACGTGAATGAAGGAGATGAGCAGTTCTTC.

V usage is TRBV11-2 and J usage is TRBJ2-7; 10 bases fit TRBD2. Per germline, CDR1 SGHAT and CDR2 FQNNGV. J was trimmed by 7 bases and V by 5 bases; bases with no gene match: 11. This CDR3 has 15 residues. The CDR3 reads CASSPQWGLAWEQYF. The CDR3 nucleotides are TGTGCCAGCAGCCCCCAGTGGGGACTAGCGTGGGAGCAGTACTTC.

The rearrangement joins TRBV27 to TRBJ1-6; 9 bases are a match to TRBD1. The CDR3 runs to 14 residues. V was pared by 7 bases and J by 8 bases, with 6 bases of the junction left unmatched. CDR1 MNHEY and CDR2 SMNVEV come from the germline V gene (reference sequence). CDR3 bases: TGTGCCAGCACCATAACAGGGGGCGATTCACCCCTCCACTTT. Protein sequence: CASTITGGDSPLHF.

This chain uses TRBV7-2 with TRBJ2-1; a possible D gene is TRBD2 (6 bases). CDR3 length equals 16 residues. V was cut by 5 bases and J by 7 bases, with 21 bases left in between. The germline V gene has CDR1 SGHTA and CDR2 FQGNSA. The CDR3 bases are TGTGCCAGCAGCGTACATAGCGGTCCCCCTGGGAATGAGCAGTTCTTC. This translates into CASSVHSGPPGNEQFF.

This clone was observed once. The chain carries TRBV6-1 and TRBJ2-2; D uncertain. Between the trimmed V and J ends, which lost 0 bases and 5 bases, there was a span of 10 bases. Germline values: CDR1 MNHNS, CDR2 SASEGT. This CDR3 has 15 amino acids. Here the CDR3 DNA reads TGTGCCAGCAGTGAAGCATTCGGGCCTACCGGGGAGCTGTTTTTT. It yields the protein CASSEAFGPTGELFF.

This rearrangement joins TRBV10-2 to TRBJ1-6; D is unresolved. Trimming stripped 3 bases from V and 0 bases from J, with 18 bases between. The CDR3 is made up of 19 amino acids. Germline values: CDR1 WSHSY, CDR2 SAAADI. The CDR3 DNA reads as TGCGCCAGCAGTGATCTCCCACTGCGGGAGAGCTCCTATAATTCACCCCTCCACTTT. Translating it yields CASSDLPLRESSYNSPLHF.

The rearrangement joins TRBV30 to TRBJ2-7; 8 bases are shared with TRBD1. The CDR3 has 14 amino acids. Germline assignment: CDR1 GTSNPN and CDR2 SVGIG (reference sequence). With V trimmed by 4 bases and J by 5 bases, 10 bases remained unmatched. The CDR3 spells CAWTSDREADEQYF. CDR3 DNA sequence: TGTGCCTGGACTTCGGACAGGGAGGCGGACGAGCAGTACTTC.

This sequence joins TRBV28 and TRBJ1-3, with D tentatively TRBD1 (5 bases). The CDR3 has 16 amino acids. V was clipped by 2 bases and J by 4 bases, with 15 bases between them. Germline V gives CDR1 MDHEN, CDR2 SYDVKM. The CDR3 here is CASSLPGEGLGNTIYF. In DNA, the CDR3 is TGTGCCAGCAGTTTACCGGGGGAGGGGCTAGGAAACACCATATATTTT.

J is TRBJ2-3 and V is TRBV2, with 8 bases lining up with TRBD2. V was pared by 10 bases and J by 4 bases, with 10 bases of the junction left unmatched. The CDR3 has 14 residues. The germline V gene has CDR1 SNHLY and CDR2 FYNNEI. The CDR3 DNA is TGTGCCATCGAGCGGGAGATCGGCCCAGATACGCAGTATTTT. Its protein is CAIEREIGPDTQYF.

The chain couples TRBV7-9 to TRBJ1-6, with D perhaps matching TRBD1 (5 bases). The CDR3 extends over 15 amino acids. Trimming left V 0 bases short and J 10 bases short, with 13 bases between. The V gene's germline CDR1 is SEHNR and CDR2 FQNEAQ (reference sequence). The CDR3 DNA reads TGTGCCAGCAGCTTAGCCGGGGGTGAAGACTCACCCCTCCACTTT. Protein sequence: CASSLAGGEDSPLHF.

In this sample, this clone turned up a few times. The same CDR3 can be traced to other DNA sequences in this sample. The chain uses TRBV30 and TRBJ2-5, with a tentative D call TRBD2 (6 bases). Germline-derived CDR1 and CDR2 are GTSNPN and SVGIG (reference sequence). V dropped 3 bases and J dropped 2 bases, with 10 bases sitting between them. The CDR3 spans 13 residues. The CDR3 here is CAWSGDSQETQYF. In DNA, the CDR3 is TGTGCCTGGAGCGGGGACTCACAAGAGACCCAGTACTTC.

This clone was picked up one time. The J gene is TRBJ1-6, the V gene TRBV19; 7 bases map to TRBD1. CDR1 is LNHDA, CDR2 SQIVND, per germline (reference sequence). This CDR3 has 13 residues. V shed 5 bases, J shed 7 bases, and the junction held 2 bases outside the gene matches. CDR3 in amino acids: CASSGTENSPLHF. Written as DNA, the CDR3 is TGTGCCAGTAGTGGGACAGAGAATTCACCCCTCCACTTT.

The chain joins TRBV5-6 to TRBJ2-5; D perhaps matches TRBD1 (6 bases). CDR3 length equals 16 residues. V lost 3 bases and J 4 bases, leaving 19 bases between the germline ends. Germline V gene data show CDR1 as SGHDT and CDR2 as YYEEEE. CDR3 DNA: TGTGCCAGCAGCTGGCCGGGACAATCCCTAGGAGAGACCCAGTACTTC. The encoded protein is CASSWPGQSLGETQYF.

The rearrangement uses TRBV9 and TRBJ1-1; D unresolved. V gave up 2 bases and J gave up 0 bases, with 14 bases separating them. Germline V gene sequence: CDR1 SGDLS, CDR2 YYNGEE. This CDR3 comprises 16 residues. The chain's CDR3 is CASSVGDGLMNTEAFF. DNA of the CDR3: TGTGCCAGCAGCGTTGGGGATGGACTGATGAACACTGAAGCTTTCTTT.

The rearrangement uses TRBV19 and TRBJ1-1; D is ambiguous. Looked up from germline, CDR1 is LNHDA and CDR2 is SQIVND (reference sequence). This CDR3 contains 15 residues. Trimming pared 2 bases from V and 0 bases from J, leaving 10 bases between. CDR3 nucleotide sequence: TGTGCCAGTAGTATATATCTGGGATTGAACACTGAAGCTTTCTTT. Amino acid sequence: CASSIYLGLNTEAFF.

The chain links TRBV2 to TRBJ2-7, with D possibly matching TRBD2 (7 bases). V lost 0 bases and J 4 bases, leaving 13 bases between the germline ends. CDR1 SNHLY and CDR2 FYNNEI come from the germline V gene. The CDR3 covers 15 residues. CDR3 residues: CASSEAGGGLYEQYF. CDR3 in DNA: TGTGCCAGCAGTGAAGCAGGGGGAGGGCTATACGAGCAGTACTTC.

The genes are TRBV18 and TRBJ1-3; 11 bases are shared with TRBD1. The length of the CDR3 is 15 residues. CDR1 and CDR2 from the germline V gene are KGHSH and LQKENI. The ends lost 5 bases at V and 5 bases at J; junction bases unmatched: 5. CDR3 protein: CASSTGQGARNTIYF. The DNA for the CDR3 is TGTGCCAGCTCAACAGGACAGGGGGCTAGAAACACCATATATTTT.

This clone has only one observation. The chain recombines TRBV6-1 with TRBJ2-2; possible D gene TRBD1, 5 bases. The CDR3 length is 13 residues. Germline assignment: CDR1 MNHNS and CDR2 SASEGT. V lost 8 bases and J lost 1, with 8 bases in between. Here the CDR3 reads CASPTVNTGELFF. DNA of the CDR3: TGTGCCAGCCCGACAGTGAACACCGGGGAGCTGTTTTTT.

Points on this clone: The same CDR3 arises from other DNA sequences in this sample as well. The chain uses TRBV6-6 and TRBJ2-7; no definite D call. V was cut by 2 bases and J by 3 bases, with 5 bases left in between. CDR1 is MNHNY, CDR2 SVGAGI, per germline (reference sequence). The CDR3 contains 12 residues. The CDR3 is CASSYRDYEQYF. The CDR3, as DNA: TGTGCCAGCAGTTACCGTGACTACGAGCAGTACTTC.

The gene calls are TRBV5-1 and TRBJ1-1; 7 positions match TRBD1. CDR1 is SGHRS, CDR2 YFSETQ, per germline. The CDR3 consists of 14 residues. V trimming: 3 bases; J trimming: 0 bases; junction bases outside the gene matches: 2. CDR3 nucleotide sequence: TGCGCCAGCAGCTCGACAGGGATGAACACTGAAGCTTTCTTT. Its protein is CASSSTGMNTEAFF.

The V and J genes are TRBV20-1 and TRBJ2-3; no clear D gene. V lost 0 bases and J lost 7, with 5 bases in between. The germline V gene has CDR1 DFQATT and CDR2 SNEGSKA (reference sequence). The CDR3 sequence is 11 residues long. The CDR3: CSAREGNTQYF. The CDR3 coding sequence is TGCAGTGCTAGAGAGGGGAATACGCAGTATTTT.

The chain combines TRBV5-4 with TRBJ1-2; the D gene is possibly TRBD1 (6 bases). Trimming removed 1 base from V and 5 bases from J, with 15 bases in between. Germline V gene lookup returns CDR1 SGHNT and CDR2 YYREEE (reference sequence). The CDR3 is made up of 15 amino acids. The CDR3 nucleotides read TGTGCCAGCAGCTTGTCGACAGAAGGGACATATGGCTACACCTTC. Its protein is CASSLSTEGTYGYTF.

CDR3 nucleotides: TGCGCCAGCAGCTCCGACTACCCCACAGATACGCAGTATTTT. Amino acids: CASSSDYPTDTQYF. The genes are TRBV5-1 and TRBJ2-3, with D tentatively TRBD2 (5 bases). The V end was cut by 3 bases, the J end by 2 bases, with 10 bases between. Looked up from germline, CDR1 is SGHRS and CDR2 is YFSETQ. The CDR3 spans 14 residues.

The rearrangement uses TRBV7-6 and TRBJ2-2, with D possibly TRBD2 on 5 matching bases. Germline CDR1 SGHVS, CDR2 FNYEAQ. This CDR3 has 14 residues. The V end was cut by 2 bases, the J end by 4 bases, with 8 bases between. The CDR3 protein is CASSLISVTGELFF. CDR3 nucleotides: TGTGCCAGCAGCTTAATTAGCGTCACCGGGGAGCTGTTTTTT.

This sequence joins TRBV19 and TRBJ2-2; 10 positions match TRBD2. Germline CDR1 reads LNHDA; CDR2 reads SQIVND (reference sequence). V trimming: 3 bases; J trimming: 3 bases; junction bases outside the gene matches: 10. This CDR3 is 18 amino acids long. This CDR3 reads CASSISGGPFSYTGELFF. For the CDR3, the DNA is TGTGCCAGTAGTATTAGCGGGGGGCCGTTCTCGTACACCGGGGAGCTGTTTTTT.

V is TRBV4-1 and J is TRBJ2-1; 7 positions match TRBD1. Germline lookup yields CDR1 MGHRA and CDR2 YSYEKL. This CDR3 comprises 15 residues. V lost 4 bases and J lost 1; bases outside the gene matches: 4. The CDR3 region is CASSLYRGSYNEQFF. CDR3 coding DNA: TGCGCCAGCAGCCTCTACAGGGGATCCTACAATGAGCAGTTCTTC.